This T cell receptor (beta chain) originates from a study of long-term antiretroviral therapy in people with HIV. Only one count was recorded for this clone. Germline-derived CDR1 and CDR2 are SGHTA and FQGNSA. This CDR3 is built from 14 residues. The ends were cut back, 5 bases at V and 4 bases at J, with 12 bases in the middle. The libraries were made with immunoSEQ v3.0 at survey level. The data were produced by immunoSEQ multiplex PCR, yet TCRdb's version contains in-frame clones alone and is incomplete. The profile covers under 45,000 clones, with 86% appearing a single time and under 4.5% taken by the ten largest.

This receptor was taken from a woman in her forties or fifties with HIV. The rearrangement joins TRBV7-2 to TRBJ1-5; a weak D match, TRBD1 (5 bases). This material consisted of unsorted PBMCs, taken 1.2 years after starting antiretroviral therapy. CDR3 amino acids: CASSHRQGNQPQHF. CDR3 in DNA: TGTGCCAGCAGCCACCGGCAGGGTAATCAGCCCCAGCATTTT.